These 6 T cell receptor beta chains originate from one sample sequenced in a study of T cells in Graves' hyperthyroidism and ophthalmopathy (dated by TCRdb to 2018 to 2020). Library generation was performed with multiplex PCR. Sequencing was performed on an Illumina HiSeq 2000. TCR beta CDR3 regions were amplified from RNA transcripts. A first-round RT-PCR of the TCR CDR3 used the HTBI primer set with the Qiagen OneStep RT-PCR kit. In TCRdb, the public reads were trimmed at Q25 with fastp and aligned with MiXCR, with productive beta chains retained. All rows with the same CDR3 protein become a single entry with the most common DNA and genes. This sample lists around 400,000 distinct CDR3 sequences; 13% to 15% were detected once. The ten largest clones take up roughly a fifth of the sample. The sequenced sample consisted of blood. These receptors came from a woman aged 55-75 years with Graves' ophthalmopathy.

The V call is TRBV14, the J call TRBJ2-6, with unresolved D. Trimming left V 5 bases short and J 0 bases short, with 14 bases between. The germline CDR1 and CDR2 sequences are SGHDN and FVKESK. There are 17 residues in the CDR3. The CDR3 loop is CASSKRTPFSGANVLTF. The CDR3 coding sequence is TGTGCCAGCAGCAAGAGGACCCCTTTCTCTGGGGCCAACGTCCTGACTTTC.

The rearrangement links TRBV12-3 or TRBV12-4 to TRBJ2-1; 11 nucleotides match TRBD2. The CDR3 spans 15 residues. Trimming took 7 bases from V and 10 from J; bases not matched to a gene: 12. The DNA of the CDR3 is TGTGCCAGCACCCCACTAGCGGGAGTAATTCGGGAGCAGTTCTTC. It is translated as CASTPLAGVIREQFF.

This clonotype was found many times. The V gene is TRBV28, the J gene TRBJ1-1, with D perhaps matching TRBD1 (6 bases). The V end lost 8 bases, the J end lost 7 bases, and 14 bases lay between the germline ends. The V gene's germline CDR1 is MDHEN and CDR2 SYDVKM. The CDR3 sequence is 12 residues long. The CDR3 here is CASLRDTHEAFF. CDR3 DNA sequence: TGTGCCAGCCTACGGGACACCCATGAAGCTTTCTTT.

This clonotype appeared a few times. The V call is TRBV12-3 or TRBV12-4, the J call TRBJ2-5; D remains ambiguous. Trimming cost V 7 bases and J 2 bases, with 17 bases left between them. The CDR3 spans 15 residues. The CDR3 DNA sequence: TGTGCCAGCATGCGTCTCCTGGGGAAGCAAGAGACCCAGTACTTC. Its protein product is CASMRLLGKQETQYF.

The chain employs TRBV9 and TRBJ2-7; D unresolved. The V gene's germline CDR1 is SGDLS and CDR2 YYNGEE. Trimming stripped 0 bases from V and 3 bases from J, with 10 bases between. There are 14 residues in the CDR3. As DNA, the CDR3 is TGTGCCAGCAGCGTAGGGCTAGAAAGCTACGAGCAGTACTTC. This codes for CASSVGLESYEQYF.

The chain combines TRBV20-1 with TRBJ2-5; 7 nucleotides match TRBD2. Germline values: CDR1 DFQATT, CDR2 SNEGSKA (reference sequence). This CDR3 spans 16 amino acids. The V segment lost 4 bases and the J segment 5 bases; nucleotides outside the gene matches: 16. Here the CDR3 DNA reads TGCAGTGCTATGGGCGTAGGCGCGGGAGCGGATGAGACCCAGTACTTC. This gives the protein CSAMGVGAGADETQYF.